This passage covers 8 T cell receptor beta chains from one sample sequenced in a study of blood T cell repertoires in COVID-19. Produced via immunoSEQ multiplex PCR; TCRdb's table is partial and in-frame only. This table has approximately 390,000 clones, 90% appearing once. The sequenced sample consisted of peripheral blood. These TCRs come from a man aged 18 to 30 with active or convalescent COVID-19.

The chain has TRBV7-9 and TRBJ2-5; no clear D gene. The CDR3 runs 15 residues. Trimming left V 0 bases short and J 3 bases short, with 11 bases between. Germline V gives CDR1 SEHNR, CDR2 FQNEAQ (reference sequence). The CDR3 protein is CASSLATNAEETQYF. The CDR3 nucleotides are TGTGCCAGCAGCTTAGCGACAAACGCAGAAGAGACCCAGTACTTC.

Notes on this clone: A junction end diverges from the germline sequence, so it may reflect a read error. This chain joins TRBV13 and TRBJ2-6, with D tentatively TRBD1 (6 bases). Per the germline V gene, CDR1 is PRHDT and CDR2 is FYEKMQ (reference sequence). The CDR3 is 16 residues long. For the CDR3, the DNA is TGTGCCAGCAGCGCCAGGGGAAGCTCTGGGGCCAACGTGCTGACTTTC. Translation gives CASSARGSSGANVLTF. The variable domain in full, completed from reference TRBV13 and TRBJ2-6, reads AAGVIQSPRHLIKEKRETATLKCYPIPRHDTVYWYQQGPGQDPQFLISFYEKMQSDKGSIPDRFSAQQFSDYHSELNMSSLELGDSALYFCASSARGSSGANVLTFGAGSRLTVL.

The CDR3 loop is CASSQETPFYEQYF. The CDR3 region has the DNA TGCGCCAGCAGCCAAGAGACACCGTTCTACGAGCAGTACTTC. The genes are TRBV4-1 and TRBJ2-7; the D is unclear. CDR3 length: 14 residues. In germline, CDR1 is MGHRA, CDR2 YSYEKL. V was cut by 0 bases and J by 3 bases, with 9 bases left in between.

About this clone: The same CDR3 is also encoded by other DNA sequences in this sample. This chain connects TRBV12-3 or TRBV12-4 to TRBJ1-2; possibly TRBD1 for D (5 bases). This CDR3 has 12 residues. V shed 6 bases and J shed 4 bases, with 9 bases lying between them. The CDR3 spells CASSRDSYGYTF. The DNA of the CDR3 is TGTGCCAGCAGCCGAGACAGCTATGGCTACACCTTC.

The CDR3 nucleotides are TGTGCCACACTCCGGGGGACTAGCGGGAGTAATGAGCAGTTCTTC. Its protein is CATLRGTSGSNEQFF. The chain joins TRBV19 to TRBJ2-1; 14 nucleotides align to TRBD2. CDR1 and CDR2 from the germline V gene are LNHDA and SQIVND (reference sequence). V shed 10 bases and J 7 bases; nucleotides not matched to a gene: 9. The CDR3 runs 15 residues.

The chain uses TRBV11-2 and TRBJ1-4, with D perhaps TRBD1 (5 bases). Germline V CDR1 and CDR2: SGHAT, FQNNGV. The CDR3 has 13 residues. V was pared by 8 bases and J by 7 bases, with 14 bases between. CDR3 nucleotides: TGTGCCAGCGAAACGGGGGTTGGTGAAAAACTGTTTTTT. It codes for CASETGVGEKLFF.

The genes are TRBV7-2 and TRBJ2-3; tentative D call: TRBD1 (5 bases). Per the germline V gene, CDR1 is SGHTA and CDR2 is FQGNSA. The ends were cut back, 5 bases at V and 4 bases at J, with 7 bases in the middle. This CDR3 comprises 12 residues. DNA of the CDR3: TGTGCCAGCAGCAAGGGGCCAGATACGCAGTATTTT. Translation: CASSKGPDTQYF.

The chain carries TRBV11-2 and TRBJ1-5, with 7 bases lining up with TRBD1. The CDR3 sequence is 16 residues long. V dropped 5 bases and J dropped 0; count of bases not matched to a gene: 7. Germline V gives CDR1 SGHAT, CDR2 FQNNGV. CDR3 nucleotide sequence: TGTGCCAGCAGCCCCAGGGACAGATATAGCAATCAGCCCCAGCATTTT. Translating it yields CASSPRDRYSNQPQHF.